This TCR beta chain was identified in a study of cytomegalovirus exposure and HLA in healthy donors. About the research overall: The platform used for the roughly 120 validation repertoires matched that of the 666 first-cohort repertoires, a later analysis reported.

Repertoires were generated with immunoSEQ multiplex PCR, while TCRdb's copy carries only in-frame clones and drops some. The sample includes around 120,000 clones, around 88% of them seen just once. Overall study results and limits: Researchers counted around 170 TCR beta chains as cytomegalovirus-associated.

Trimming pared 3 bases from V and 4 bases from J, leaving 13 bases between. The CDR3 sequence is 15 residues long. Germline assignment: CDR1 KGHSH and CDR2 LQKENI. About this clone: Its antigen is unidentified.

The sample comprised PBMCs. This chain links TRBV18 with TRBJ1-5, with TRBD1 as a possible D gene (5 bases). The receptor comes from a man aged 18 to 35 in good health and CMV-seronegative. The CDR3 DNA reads TGTGCCAGCTCACCTTTGGCAGGGCAAAATCAGCCCCAGCATTTT. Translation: CASSPLAGQNQPQHF.